This entry concerns a single TCR beta chain. This sample's time point: patch test 2, 6 weeks after DPC sensitization. Treatment of the sample: therapeutic diphenylcyclopropenone sensitization with weekly scalp DPC. The data derive from a study of human T cells and chemical hapten exposure. Study-level background: Patch testing was performed with 0.01% DPC on the upper back, with reading at 6 days.

The authors' processing: Across samples, TCR counts had a median of roughly 98,000 and ranged from roughly 20,000 to 690,600. TCRdb re-called the RACE reads with MiXCR, one entry per CDR3 protein. It is TCRdb's table, rather than the study itself, that gives the V and J calls and clone size. The repertoire holds about 400,000 distinct CDR3 sequences, with just under 6.5% as singletons. V gave up 3 bases and J gave up 2 bases; unmatched junction bases: 1. Germline CDR1 and CDR2: PRHDT and FYEKMQ (reference sequence). The CDR3 totals 13 residues. V is TRBV13 and J is TRBJ2-7; 7 bases are shared with TRBD1. The sample in question was whole blood, obtained in connection with sensitization to the hapten diphenylcyclopropenone (DPC). The TCR was taken from a woman between 18 and 29 years old with alopecia areata. Some clones in this sample may be carry-over from other donors' samples. CDR3 DNA: TGTGCCAGCAGCTTCGACAGGGCCTACGAGCAGTACTTC. Protein sequence: CASSFDRAYEQYF.